This T cell receptor beta chain originates from a study of shared clonotypes between healthy human individuals. The naive CD8 fraction comprised CD45RO-negative cells positively selected for CCR7 and excluded terminally differentiated effector memory CD45RA+ cells. Deep-level running was used for the assay. Assay used: immunoSEQ multiplex PCR; TCRdb lists only in-frame clones, some missing. The sample holds around 2.1 million clones, 93% seen once. As to this clone: Antigen specificity is unknown.

V shed 4 bases and J 1 base; nucleotides not matched to a gene: 3. The CDR3 is made up of 15 amino acids. Germline V lookup: CDR1 LNHDA, CDR2 SQIVND (reference sequence). Findings of the study overall: Shared across a few donors were around 5% of the naive CD4 clonotypes. A generally larger estimated richness was seen in naive subsets than in memory subsets.

The sample was naive CD8+ T cells from PBMCs. The genes are TRBV19 and TRBJ2-3, with 9 bases aligning to TRBD2. This receptor was obtained from a man aged 18 to 29 in good health. Some clones in this sample may be carry-over from other donors' samples. CDR3 DNA: TGTGCCAGTAGTAATGCTAGCGGGGGCACAGATACGCAGTATTTT. Protein product: CASSNASGGTDTQYF.